Listed here are 24 T cell receptor beta chains from one sample, sequenced in a study of OX40 agonist ivuxolimab in advanced cancers. Produced via immunoSEQ multiplex PCR; TCRdb's table is partial and in-frame only. In the table there are over 35,000 clones, around three quarters of which are singletons. The sample consisted of CD4+ or CD8+ T cells sorted from blood, taken in a trial of the OX40 agonist ivuxolimab. The origin of the receptors is an adult with an advanced solid tumor such as melanoma, head and neck, liver or kidney cancer.

The chain carries TRBV6-6 and TRBJ2-3; D gene unclear. Per germline, CDR1 MNHNY and CDR2 SVGAGI (reference sequence). The V end lost 6 bases, the J end lost 0 bases, and 10 bases lay between the germline ends. The CDR3 extends over 14 amino acids. The CDR3 region has the DNA TGTGCCAGCAGGATTTTGGAAAGCACAGATACGCAGTATTTT. It translates to CASRILESTDTQYF.

This chain joins TRBV18 and TRBJ2-6, with D uncertain. Germline V gene lookup returns CDR1 KGHSH and CDR2 LQKENI. Trimming stripped 0 bases from V and 3 bases from J, with 9 bases between. The CDR3 length is 16 residues. The CDR3 region is CASSPPPGYGANVLTF. The CDR3 nucleotides are TGTGCCAGCTCACCACCCCCGGGCTATGGGGCCAACGTCCTGACTTTC. Complete variable domain (other parts from reference TRBV18 and TRBJ2-6): NAGVMQNPRHLVRRRGQEARLRCSPMKGHSHVYWYRQLPEEGLKFMVYLQKENIIDESGMPKERFSAEFPKEGPSILRIQQVVRGDSAAYFCASSPPPGYGANVLTFGAGSRLTVL.

This clone was seen a single time. V is TRBV30 and J is TRBJ1-2; 7 bases agree with TRBD1. The CDR3 sequence is 14 residues long. Looked up from germline, CDR1 is GTSNPN and CDR2 is SVGIG (reference sequence). V lost 0 bases, J lost 6 bases, and 7 bases stayed unmatched. CDR3 sequence reads: CAWSVKGAVNGYTF. CDR3 nucleotide sequence: TGTGCCTGGAGTGTAAAGGGGGCAGTTAATGGCTACACCTTC.

The chain joins TRBV10-1 to TRBJ2-3; D perhaps matches TRBD2 (7 bases). The CDR3 sequence is 17 residues long. In germline, CDR1 is WNHNN, CDR2 SYGVQD (reference sequence). V was shortened by 3 bases and J by 2 bases, with 18 bases between the two germline ends. The CDR3 DNA is TGCGCCAGCAGTGAAGGAGCGGGACACCTTTTCACAGATACGCAGTATTTT. It translates to CASSEGAGHLFTDTQYF.

The genes are TRBV11-3 and TRBJ2-3; D is uncertain. Germline V gives CDR1 SGHNT, CDR2 YENEEA. V lost 0 bases, J lost 0 bases, and 4 bases lay in between. This CDR3 region has 14 residues. CDR3 DNA sequence: TGTGCCAGCAGCTTAGATTACAGCACAGATACGCAGTATTTT. Residues: CASSLDYSTDTQYF. The full variable domain, in which reference TRBV11-3 and TRBJ2-3 provide the parts outside the CDR3, is EAGVVQSPRYKIIEKKQPVAFWCNPISGHNTLYWYLQNLGQGPELLIRYENEEAVDDSQLPKDRFSAERLKGVDSTLKIQPAELGDSAVYLCASSLDYSTDTQYFGPGTRLTVL.

This sequence joins TRBV6-5 and TRBJ2-6; D might be TRBD1 (6 bases). This CDR3 contains 15 residues. Germline CDR1 and CDR2: MNHEY and SVGAGI. The germline V and J ends were trimmed by 4 bases and 4 bases, with 11 bases remaining between them. The CDR3 region has the DNA TGTGCCAGCAGTTTTCAGGGGTCCGGGGCCAACGTCCTGACTTTC. Translated, it gives CASSFQGSGANVLTF.

By share, this clone counts as medium-sized. The V call is TRBV5-6, the J call TRBJ1-1; a possible D gene is TRBD1 (5 bases). The germline gives CDR1 SGHDT, CDR2 YYEEEE. The CDR3 consists of 15 residues. Trimming took 3 bases from V and 4 from J, leaving 16 bases between them. Here the CDR3 reads CASSSRGARGTEAFF. Here the CDR3 DNA reads TGTGCCAGCAGCTCAAGAGGGGCGCGGGGCACTGAAGCTTTCTTT.

This sequence joins TRBV29-1 and TRBJ1-1, with 7 bases fitting TRBD1. The CDR3 length is 12 residues. The germline CDR1 and CDR2 sequences are SQVTM and ANQGSEA. V trimming: 6 bases; J trimming: 2 bases; junction bases outside the gene matches: 3. CDR3 sequence reads: CSVRQGNTEAFF. CDR3 in DNA: TGCAGCGTGCGACAGGGTAACACTGAAGCTTTCTTT.

J is TRBJ2-5 and V is TRBV5-1, with 7 nucleotides matching TRBD1. V lost 1 base to trimming and J lost 3 bases; unmatched junction nucleotides: 6. This CDR3 region has 15 residues. Germline V gene data show CDR1 as SGHRS and CDR2 as YFSETQ. The CDR3 region is CASSLNRGGEETQYF. CDR3 DNA: TGCGCCAGCAGCTTGAATCGAGGGGGCGAAGAGACCCAGTACTTC.

This clone was seen only once. The rearrangement uses TRBV6-5 and TRBJ1-2, with 9 bases identical to TRBD1. The CDR3 is made up of 14 amino acids. Germline V gives CDR1 MNHEY, CDR2 SVGAGI. J was trimmed by 5 bases and V by 4 bases; bases with no gene match: 5. In DNA form, the CDR3 reads TGTGCCAGCAGTTCCGGGACAGGGAAGTATGGCTACACCTTC. Amino acid sequence: CASSSGTGKYGYTF.

The chain carries TRBV4-2 and TRBJ1-1; 8 positions match TRBD1. With 1 base clipped from V and 7 bases from J, the junction kept 5 bases outside the gene matches. The germline V gene encodes CDR1 LGHNA and CDR2 YNFKEQ. This CDR3 comprises 14 residues. The CDR3 DNA sequence: TGTGCCAGCAGCCAAGCGGGGACAGGCAGTGAAGCTTTCTTT. This translates into CASSQAGTGSEAFF.

The CDR3 DNA reads TGTGCCAGCAGCTTTAAGGGATACACTGAAGCTTTCTTT. Translated, it gives CASSFKGYTEAFF. The V and J genes are TRBV11-2 and TRBJ1-1; D gene unclear. Per germline, CDR1 SGHAT and CDR2 FQNNGV. The germline V and J ends were trimmed by 3 bases and 3 bases, with 8 bases remaining between them. The CDR3 spans 13 residues.

The chain has TRBV5-1 and TRBJ2-2, with D possibly being TRBD1 (6 bases). V lost 4 bases to trimming and J lost 2 bases, with 15 bases between them. The germline V gene has CDR1 SGHRS and CDR2 YFSETQ. The CDR3 runs to 16 residues. As DNA, the CDR3 is TGCGCCAGCAGCCAGGGTATACAGGGTAACACCGGGGAGCTGTTTTTT. This codes for CASSQGIQGNTGELFF.

This clone came up many times. The chain has TRBV19 and TRBJ1-6; D is unresolved. The CDR3 is made up of 13 amino acids. Trimming cost V 6 bases and J 7 bases, with 10 bases left between them. CDR1 LNHDA and CDR2 SQIVND come from the germline V gene (reference sequence). The CDR3 sequence is CASSNYGNSPLHF. CDR3 nucleotides: TGTGCCAGTAGCAATTATGGAAATTCACCCCTCCACTTT.

This chain connects TRBV2 to TRBJ1-1; the D is unclear. This CDR3 is 14 amino acids long. Germline CDR1 is SNHLY and CDR2 is FYNNEI. V was clipped by 7 bases and J by 3 bases, with 15 bases between them. The CDR3 nucleotides read TGTGCCAGCATCCCGGGCGGTGTGTACACTGAAGCTTTCTTT. Its translation is CASIPGGVYTEAFF.

This clone was observed a handful of times. The rearrangement uses TRBV10-1 and TRBJ2-3; D may be TRBD2 (5 bases). The ends were cut back, 1 base at V and 1 base at J, with 9 bases in the middle. Per germline, CDR1 WNHNN and CDR2 SYGVQD (reference sequence). The CDR3 contains 15 residues. Here the CDR3 reads CASSEFRGGTDTQYF. The CDR3 DNA follows: TGCGCCAGCAGTGAGTTTCGGGGTGGCACAGATACGCAGTATTTT.

This chain joins TRBV9 and TRBJ2-1; TRBD2 agrees at 8 bases. This CDR3 has 16 amino acids. V gave up 0 bases and J gave up 3 bases; unmatched junction bases: 5. CDR1 SGDLS and CDR2 YYNGEE come from the germline V gene. CDR3 amino acids: CASSVAAGGYYNEQFF. The CDR3 DNA follows: TGTGCCAGCAGCGTAGCGGCGGGGGGTTACTACAATGAGCAGTTCTTC.

This CDR3 is CSAFWAGRGNTEAFF. As DNA, the CDR3 is TGCAGCGCATTTTGGGCGGGACGGGGGAACACTGAAGCTTTCTTT. This sequence joins TRBV29-1 and TRBJ1-1; D is possibly TRBD1 (5 bases). The CDR3 sequence is 15 residues long. Looked up from germline, CDR1 is SQVTM and CDR2 is ANQGSEA. Trimming left V 7 bases short and J 1 base short, with 19 bases between.

The chain employs TRBV27 and TRBJ1-2; D unresolved. Germline-derived CDR1 and CDR2 are MNHEY and SMNVEV (reference sequence). V was shortened by 0 bases and J by 4 bases, with 6 bases between the two germline ends. The CDR3 is 13 residues long. In nucleotides, the CDR3 is TGTGCCAGCAGTTTATCAATCTCCTATGGCTACACCTTC. Its protein product is CASSLSISYGYTF.

As DNA, the CDR3 is TGTGCCAGCAGAGGGACGGTGAACACTGAAGCTTTCTTT. Amino acids: CASRGTVNTEAFF. The rearrangement joins TRBV2 to TRBJ1-1; a possible D gene is TRBD1 (5 bases). V shed 6 bases and J shed 0 bases, with 8 bases lying between them. The CDR3 is 13 amino acids. Germline lookup yields CDR1 SNHLY and CDR2 FYNNEI.

The CDR3 spells CASSTGGNTEAFF. In nucleotides, the CDR3 is TGTGCCAGCAGTACAGGGGGGAACACTGAAGCTTTCTTT. The rearrangement links TRBV2 to TRBJ1-1, with 8 bases matching TRBD1. V was clipped by 5 bases and J by 1 base; unmatched bases: 0. The CDR3 spans 13 residues. The germline gives CDR1 SNHLY, CDR2 FYNNEI.

The chain employs TRBV18 and TRBJ1-1; D gene unclear. The CDR3 spans 15 residues. Trimming left V 4 bases short and J 4 bases short, with 16 bases between. CDR1 and CDR2 from the germline V gene are KGHSH and LQKENI. In nucleotides, the CDR3 is TGTGCCAGCTCACGAGATCACAGTACGGGCACTGAAGCTTTCTTT. Amino acid sequence: CASSRDHSTGTEAFF.

The J gene is TRBJ1-1, the V gene TRBV7-2, with D possibly being TRBD1 (5 bases). Trimming removed 2 bases at V and 5 bases at J, with 15 bases between. Germline-derived CDR1 and CDR2 are SGHTA and FQGNSA. This CDR3 comprises 15 residues. The CDR3 protein is CASSLILVGETEAFF. The DNA of the CDR3 is TGTGCCAGCAGCTTAATCTTGGTAGGGGAAACTGAAGCTTTCTTT. Supplemented by reference TRBV7-2 and TRBJ1-1, the full variable domain reads GAGVSQSPSNKVTEKGKDVELRCDPISGHTALYWYRQSLGQGLEFLIYFQGNSAPDKSGLPSDRFSAERTGGSVSTLTIQRTQQEDSAVYLCASSLILVGETEAFFGQGTRLTVV.

The chain combines TRBV5-1 with TRBJ1-1; D is perhaps TRBD1 (5 bases). This CDR3 spans 13 amino acids. V shed 5 bases and J shed 3 bases, with 11 bases lying between them. CDR1 and CDR2 (germline): SGHRS, YFSETQ. The CDR3, as DNA: TGCGCCAGCAGAGGGGAAAGGGACACTGAAGCTTTCTTT. It translates to CASRGERDTEAFF. The whole variable domain, filled in from reference TRBV5-1 and TRBJ1-1, reads KAGVTQTPRYLIKTRGQQVTLSCSPISGHRSVSWYQQTPGQGLQFLFEYFSETQRNKGNFPGRFSGRQFSNSRSEMNVSTLELGDSALYLCASRGERDTEAFFGQGTRLTVV.